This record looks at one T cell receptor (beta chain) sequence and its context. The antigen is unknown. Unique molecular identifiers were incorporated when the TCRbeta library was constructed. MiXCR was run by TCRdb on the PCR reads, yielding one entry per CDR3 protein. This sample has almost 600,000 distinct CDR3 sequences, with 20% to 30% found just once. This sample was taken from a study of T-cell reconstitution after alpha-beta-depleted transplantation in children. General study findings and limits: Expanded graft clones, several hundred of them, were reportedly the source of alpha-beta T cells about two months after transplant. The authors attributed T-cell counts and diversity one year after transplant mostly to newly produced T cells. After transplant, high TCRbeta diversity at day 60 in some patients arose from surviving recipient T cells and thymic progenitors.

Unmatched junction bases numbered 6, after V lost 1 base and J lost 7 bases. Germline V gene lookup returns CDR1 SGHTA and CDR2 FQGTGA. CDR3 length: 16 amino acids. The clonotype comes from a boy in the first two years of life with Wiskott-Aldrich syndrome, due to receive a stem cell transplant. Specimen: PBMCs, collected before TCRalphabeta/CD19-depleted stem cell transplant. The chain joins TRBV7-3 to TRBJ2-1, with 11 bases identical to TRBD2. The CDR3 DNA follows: TGTGCCAGCAGCTTAAGGGCTAGCGGGAGGCTAAATGAGCAGTTCTTC. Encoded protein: CASSLRASGRLNEQFF.